A single sample is the source of the 12 T cell receptor beta chains below, sequenced in a study of human T cells and chemical hapten exposure. TCRdb reprocessed the RACE reads via MiXCR and lists one record per CDR3 protein. The table shows 300,000 to 350,000 distinct CDR3 sequences, with roughly 6.9% occurring only once. Time point in this sample: patch test 1, 2 weeks after DPC sensitization. Specified treatment: therapeutic diphenylcyclopropenone sensitization with weekly scalp DPC. The sample in question was whole blood, obtained in connection with sensitization to the hapten diphenylcyclopropenone (DPC). These receptors were obtained from a woman under 30 with alopecia areata. Some clones in this sample may be carry-over from other donors' samples.

This clonotype was seen a handful of times. J is TRBJ2-3 and V is TRBV7-9; D is possibly TRBD2 (5 bases). V lost 5 bases, J lost 1 base, and 16 bases lay in between. Germline assignment: CDR1 SEHNR and CDR2 FQNEAQ (reference sequence). This CDR3 is 16 amino acids long. The CDR3 nucleotides read TGTGCCAGCAGCCAAGGAGGAGACGGACGCACAGATACGCAGTATTTT. Protein: CASSQGGDGRTDTQYF.

In this sample, this clonotype turned up a few times. The CDR3 reads CASSPVSDTQYF. DNA for the CDR3: TGTGCCAGCTCACCAGTCTCAGATACGCAGTATTTT. The chain couples TRBV18 to TRBJ2-3; no definite D call. Germline CDR1 KGHSH, CDR2 LQKENI. Deletions cut 2 bases from V and 4 bases from J, with 4 bases between. This CDR3 has 12 residues.

This clonotype was counted between two and nine times. The CDR3 DNA reads as TGCGCCAGCAAGCTTGGGGCAGGTTTACCTCAAGAGACCCAGTACTTC. Its protein product is CASKLGAGLPQETQYF. The chain has TRBV5-1 and TRBJ2-5; D perhaps matches TRBD1 (5 bases). Germline V gene sequence: CDR1 SGHRS, CDR2 YFSETQ. This CDR3 has 16 residues. Trimming stripped 6 bases from V and 2 bases from J, with 20 bases between. The whole variable domain, filled in from reference TRBV5-1 and TRBJ2-5, reads KAGVTQTPRYLIKTRGQQVTLSCSPISGHRSVSWYQQTPGQGLQFLFEYFSETQRNKGNFPGRFSGRQFSNSRSEMNVSTLELGDSALYLCASKLGAGLPQETQYFGPGTRLLVL.

This clonotype was detected a few times. The chain has TRBV2 and TRBJ2-1, with TRBD1 as a possible D gene (5 bases). V lost 0 bases to trimming and J lost 6 bases, with 9 bases between them. Germline CDR1 and CDR2: SNHLY and FYNNEI. The CDR3 is 14 amino acids. In nucleotides, the CDR3 is TGTGCCAGCAGTGAAGCGGGCAGGGCCAATGAGCAGTTCTTC. Translated: CASSEAGRANEQFF. Together with reference TRBV2 and TRBJ2-1, the CDR3 gives the full variable domain: EPEVTQTPSHQVTQMGQEVILRCVPISNHLYFYWYRQILGQKVEFLVSFYNNEISEKSEIFDDQFSVERPDGSNFTLKIRSTKLEDSAMYFCASSEAGRANEQFFGPGTRLTVL.

J is TRBJ2-5 and V is TRBV7-9; possibly TRBD1 for D (5 bases). The germline CDR1 and CDR2 sequences are SEHNR and FQNEAQ (reference sequence). The CDR3 covers 14 residues. V gave up 4 bases and J gave up 1 base, with 10 bases separating them. CDR3 protein: CASSSPQGQETQYF. Here the CDR3 DNA reads TGTGCCAGCAGCTCTCCCCAGGGCCAAGAGACCCAGTACTTC.

This clonotype was observed at least ten times. V usage is TRBV4-1 and J usage is TRBJ2-3; D unclear. The CDR3 covers 17 residues. The V and J ends lost 4 bases and 0 bases respectively, with 17 bases between them. Germline V gene data show CDR1 as MGHRA and CDR2 as YSYEKL. The CDR3, as DNA: TGCGCCAGCAGCCCACGTCCAGGATGGGCTAGCACAGATACGCAGTATTTT. Residues: CASSPRPGWASTDTQYF.

The rearrangement uses TRBV19 and TRBJ1-5; a possible D gene is TRBD1 (6 bases). This CDR3 has 17 residues. CDR1 LNHDA and CDR2 SQIVND come from the germline V gene (reference sequence). Trimming took 4 bases from V and 4 from J, leaving 20 bases between them. The CDR3 region is CASSTGGPMEGNQPQHF. In DNA form, the CDR3 reads TGTGCCAGTAGTACGGGGGGGCCGATGGAAGGGAATCAGCCCCAGCATTTT. The variable domain in full, with the rest retrieved from reference TRBV19 and TRBJ1-5, is DGGITQSPKYLFRKEGQNVTLSCEQNLNHDAMYWYRQDPGQGLRLIYYSQIVNDFQKGDIAEGYSVSREKKESFPLTVTSAQKNPTAFYLCASSTGGPMEGNQPQHFGDGTRLSIL.

The chain carries TRBV7-9 and TRBJ1-2; D possibly corresponds to TRBD1 (6 bases). Trimming shortened V by 5 bases and J by 6 bases, and 10 bases separated the two germline ends. Germline CDR1 is SEHNR and CDR2 is FQNEAQ (reference sequence). The CDR3 consists of 12 residues. The CDR3 sequence is CASSLDSHGYTF. The CDR3 region has the DNA TGTGCCAGCAGCCTGGACAGCCATGGCTACACCTTC. The entire variable domain, with the rest obtained from reference TRBV7-9 and TRBJ1-2, is as follows: DTGVSQNPRHKITKRGQNVTFRCDPISEHNRLYWYRQTLGQGPEFLTYFQNEAQLEKSRLLSDRFSAERPKGSFSTLEIQRTEQGDSAMYLCASSLDSHGYTFGSGTRLTVV.

Only a few counts were recorded for this clonotype. CDR3 in amino acids: CASSPPRGGNTEAFF. The CDR3 region has the DNA TGTGCCAGCAGTCCCCCGCGGGGCGGGAACACTGAAGCTTTCTTT. This rearrangement joins TRBV12-3 or TRBV12-4 to TRBJ1-1; possibly TRBD1 for D (5 bases). Trimming took 5 bases from V and 1 from J, leaving 14 bases between them. The CDR3 consists of 15 residues.

This clonotype came up a few times. The V and J genes are TRBV10-3 and TRBJ2-2; D remains ambiguous. CDR1 is ENHRY and CDR2 is SYGVKD in the germline V gene. CDR3 length: 12 residues. Between the trimmed V and J ends, which lost 4 bases and 4 bases, there was a span of 4 bases. CDR3: CAISAGTGELFF. In DNA form, the CDR3 reads TGTGCCATCAGTGCGGGCACCGGGGAGCTGTTTTTT.

This chain's CDR3 is CSALTEGAEKLFF. As DNA, the CDR3 is TGCAGTGCTCTTACGGAGGGTGCGGAAAAACTGTTTTTT. The chain has TRBV20-1 and TRBJ1-4; D is undetermined. Trimming stripped 5 bases from V and 8 bases from J, with 15 bases between. Per the germline V gene, CDR1 is DFQATT and CDR2 is SNEGSKA (reference sequence). The CDR3 extends over 13 amino acids.

This clonotype was detected ten times or more. The chain is built from TRBV18 and TRBJ2-1; D uncertain. The V end lost 4 bases, the J end lost 8 bases, and 21 bases lay between the germline ends. The germline V gene has CDR1 KGHSH and CDR2 LQKENI. This CDR3 region has 16 residues. CDR3 nucleotides: TGTGCCAGCTCACGACTCAAGGCTCCCGCTTACCATGAGCAGTTCTTC. As protein: CASSRLKAPAYHEQFF. Drawing the rest from reference TRBV18 and TRBJ2-1, the complete variable domain is NAGVMQNPRHLVRRRGQEARLRCSPMKGHSHVYWYRQLPEEGLKFMVYLQKENIIDESGMPKERFSAEFPKEGPSILRIQQVVRGDSAAYFCASSRLKAPAYHEQFFGPGTRLTVL.